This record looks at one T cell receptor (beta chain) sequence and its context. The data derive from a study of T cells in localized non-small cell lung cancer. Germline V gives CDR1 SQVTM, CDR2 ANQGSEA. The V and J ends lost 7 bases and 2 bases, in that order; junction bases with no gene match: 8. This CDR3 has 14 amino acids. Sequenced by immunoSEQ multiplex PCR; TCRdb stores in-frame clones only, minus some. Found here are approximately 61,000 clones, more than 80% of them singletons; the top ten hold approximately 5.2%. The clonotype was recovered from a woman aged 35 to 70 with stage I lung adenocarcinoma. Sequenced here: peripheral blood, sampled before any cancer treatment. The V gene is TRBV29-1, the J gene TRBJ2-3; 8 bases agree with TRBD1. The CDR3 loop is CSGRTGLATDTQYF. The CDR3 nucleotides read TGCAGCGGGAGGACAGGGCTCGCCACAGATACGCAGTATTTT.